These 21 T cell receptor beta chains were sequenced from one sample in a study of cytomegalovirus exposure and HLA in healthy donors. Sequencing was performed with immunoSEQ multiplex PCR; in TCRdb, only in-frame clones are kept and a portion is missing. The sample contains 250,000 to 400,000 clones, around 90% of which appear only once. Sequencing was carried out using PBMCs. The source is a man aged 30-40 years in good health and CMV-seronegative.

The chain couples TRBV7-9 to TRBJ2-3; possibly TRBD2 for D (5 bases). The CDR3 covers 16 residues. Germline V gene sequence: CDR1 SEHNR, CDR2 FQNEAQ (reference sequence). Trimming pared 5 bases from V and 0 bases from J, leaving 15 bases between. CDR3 loop: CASSQTGNPSTDTQYF. CDR3 nucleotides: TGTGCCAGCAGCCAAACGGGAAACCCGAGCACAGATACGCAGTATTTT.

The J gene is TRBJ1-1, the V gene TRBV7-8, with 7 bases matching TRBD1. Germline V gene sequence: CDR1 SGHVS, CDR2 FQNEAQ. The CDR3 covers 13 residues. V lost 5 bases to trimming and J lost 11 bases; unmatched junction nucleotides: 11. The CDR3 reads CASSETGIYVAFF. Here the CDR3 DNA reads TGTGCCAGCAGCGAGACAGGGATCTACGTCGCTTTCTTT.

This clone was recorded once. The CDR3 DNA is TGCAGCGTTGAGTATCTCTACGAGCAGTACTTC. Translation gives CSVEYLYEQYF. The chain combines TRBV29-1 with TRBJ2-7; D is unresolved. This CDR3 is built from 11 residues. Germline CDR1 reads SQVTM; CDR2 reads ANQGSEA. V was trimmed by 3 bases and J by 3 bases, leaving 6 bases between them.

J is TRBJ1-2 and V is TRBV10-3; the D gene is possibly TRBD1 (5 bases). This CDR3 contains 12 residues. Trimming stripped 7 bases from V and 5 bases from J, with 11 bases between. Germline CDR1 and CDR2: ENHRY and SYGVKD. The CDR3 region has the DNA TGTGCCATCACCGGGACTCTTTATGGCTACACCTTC. This gives the protein CAITGTLYGYTF.

The chain joins TRBV6-6 to TRBJ1-3, with TRBD1 matching over 7 bases. There are 14 residues in the CDR3. The trim removed 6 bases at V and 2 bases at J, leaving 4 bases unmatched. Germline CDR1 and CDR2: MNHNY and SVGAGI (reference sequence). The CDR3 DNA is TGTGCCAGCAGCGACAGGGTTCCTGGAAACACCATATATTTT. Its protein is CASSDRVPGNTIYF.

This chain links TRBV7-9 with TRBJ1-2; 8 bases are a match to TRBD1. The CDR3 is 17 amino acids. Germline CDR1 and CDR2: SEHNR and FQNEAQ (reference sequence). The V and J ends lost 2 bases and 6 bases, in that order; junction bases with no gene match: 14. CDR3 bases: TGTGCCAGCAGCTTAACCGGACAGGGCAGAACGAGCGATGGCTACACCTTC. The encoded protein is CASSLTGQGRTSDGYTF. Combining the CDR3 with reference TRBV7-9 and TRBJ1-2 gives the whole variable domain DTGVSQNPRHKITKRGQNVTFRCDPISEHNRLYWYRQTLGQGPEFLTYFQNEAQLEKSRLLSDRFSAERPKGSFSTLEIQRTEQGDSAMYLCASSLTGQGRTSDGYTFGSGTRLTVV.

This chain uses TRBV15 with TRBJ1-1; a weak D match, TRBD1 (5 bases). There are 15 residues in the CDR3. The V end lost 1 base, the J end lost 1 base, and 10 bases lay between the germline ends. Germline CDR1 is LNHNV and CDR2 is YYDKDF (reference sequence). In DNA form, the CDR3 reads TGTGCCACCAGCAGAGTTCCAGGGCCGAACACTGAAGCTTTCTTT. Its protein product is CATSRVPGPNTEAFF.

J is TRBJ1-5 and V is TRBV19; 7 positions agree with TRBD1. The length of the CDR3 is 14 residues. Germline CDR1 and CDR2: LNHDA and SQIVND (reference sequence). Germline trimming cut 4 bases from V and 7 bases from J; bases unmatched to any gene: 7. DNA of the CDR3: TGTGCCAGTAGTACCACAGGGGCCGGCCAGCCCCAGCATTTT. Amino acid sequence: CASSTTGAGQPQHF. The full variable domain, rest sourced from reference TRBV19 and TRBJ1-5, is DGGITQSPKYLFRKEGQNVTLSCEQNLNHDAMYWYRQDPGQGLRLIYYSQIVNDFQKGDIAEGYSVSREKKESFPLTVTSAQKNPTAFYLCASSTTGAGQPQHFGDGTRLSIL.

V is TRBV19 and J is TRBJ2-7; no clear D gene. The CDR3 loop spans 11 amino acids. V was cut by 8 bases and J by 3 bases, with 8 bases left in between. Germline V gene data show CDR1 as LNHDA and CDR2 as SQIVND (reference sequence). The CDR3 spells CASSRFYEQYF. The CDR3 region has the DNA TGTGCCAGTTCCAGGTTCTACGAGCAGTACTTC.

The gene calls are TRBV30 and TRBJ2-3, with D possibly TRBD2 on 6 matching bases. Germline lookup yields CDR1 GTSNPN and CDR2 SVGIG (reference sequence). Trimming left V 0 bases short and J 6 bases short, with 13 bases between. CDR3 length: 14 amino acids. The DNA for the CDR3 is TGTGCCTGGAGTGTACTGGCGGGGAGTGATACGCAGTATTTT. It specifies CAWSVLAGSDTQYF. Full variable domain (rest looked up from reference TRBV30 and TRBJ2-3): SQTIHQWPATLVQPVGSPLSLECTVEGTSNPNLYWYRQAAGRGLQLLFYSVGIGQISSEVPQNLSASRPQDRQFILSSKKLLLSDSGFYLCAWSVLAGSDTQYFGPGTRLTVL.

In DNA, the CDR3 is TGCACCAGCAGCCAAGACCTAGCGGGGGGGCGGACCGGGGAGCTGTTTTTT. Amino acids: CTSSQDLAGGRTGELFF. The rearrangement joins TRBV1 to TRBJ2-2; the D call TRBD2 from the table was never checked on the DNA. TRBV1 is a documented pseudogene. This CDR3 comprises 17 residues.

The chain couples TRBV19 to TRBJ2-1; 13 positions agree with TRBD2. CDR3 length: 15 residues. Germline V gene sequence: CDR1 LNHDA, CDR2 SQIVND (reference sequence). The J segment lost 6 bases and the V segment lost 6 bases, leaving 5 bases of the junction unmatched. The CDR3 sequence is CASSELAGGANEQFF. The CDR3 nucleotides read TGTGCCAGTAGCGAACTAGCGGGGGGGGCCAATGAGCAGTTCTTC.

This clone was seen repeatedly, ten times or more. The chain employs TRBV18 and TRBJ1-4, with a weak D call TRBD1 (6 bases). This CDR3 has 13 residues. V was shortened by 3 bases and J by 8 bases, with 10 bases between the two germline ends. CDR1 is KGHSH and CDR2 is LQKENI in the germline V gene. The CDR3 DNA reads TGTGCCAGCTCACCGGACAGAGGGGAAAAACTGTTTTTT. It is translated as CASSPDRGEKLFF.

This clone appeared a single time. V usage is TRBV6-1 and J usage is TRBJ1-4; D remains ambiguous. V was shortened by 6 bases and J by 8 bases, with 10 bases between the two germline ends. This CDR3 has 12 amino acids. Germline V gene sequence: CDR1 MNHNS, CDR2 SASEGT. As DNA, the CDR3 is TGTGCCAGCAGAAGTGATGGCGAAAAACTGTTTTTT. Translation gives CASRSDGEKLFF.

The chain is built from TRBV5-1 and TRBJ1-1; D ambiguous. The CDR3 length is 14 residues. The germline V and J ends were trimmed by 1 base and 3 bases, with 10 bases remaining between them. The germline V gene encodes CDR1 SGHRS and CDR2 YFSETQ. Here the CDR3 DNA reads TGCGCCAGCAGCTTGCGGGGAACGTACACTGAAGCTTTCTTT. Translation gives CASSLRGTYTEAFF. Using reference TRBV5-1 and TRBJ1-1 for the parts outside the CDR3, the full variable domain is KAGVTQTPRYLIKTRGQQVTLSCSPISGHRSVSWYQQTPGQGLQFLFEYFSETQRNKGNFPGRFSGRQFSNSRSEMNVSTLELGDSALYLCASSLRGTYTEAFFGQGTRLTVV.

The gene calls are TRBV2 and TRBJ1-5; the match to TRBD1 covers 7 bases. Germline CDR1 is SNHLY and CDR2 is FYNNEI. V lost 5 bases and J lost 6; bases outside the gene matches: 13. This CDR3 is built from 16 residues. The CDR3 reads CASSPTDRVVRQPQHF. In DNA, the CDR3 is TGTGCCAGCAGTCCTACAGACAGGGTAGTGCGTCAGCCCCAGCATTTT.

The chain combines TRBV5-4 with TRBJ2-3, with D unclear. With 6 bases removed from V and 1 base from J, the gap between germline ends came to 15 bases. Germline V lookup: CDR1 SGHNT, CDR2 YYREEE (reference sequence). The CDR3 has 15 amino acids. CDR3: CASTYSKLGTDTQYF. The CDR3 nucleotides read TGTGCCAGCACCTATTCGAAGCTCGGCACAGATACGCAGTATTTT.

CDR3 nucleotides: TGTGCCAGCAGCGTAGTGGAGACCGAGTTAGACGAGCAGTACTTC. It translates to CASSVVETELDEQYF. The chain is built from TRBV9 and TRBJ2-7, with D unresolved. Trimming pared 0 bases from V and 5 bases from J, leaving 15 bases between. In germline, CDR1 is SGDLS, CDR2 YYNGEE. The CDR3 consists of 15 residues.

The V call is TRBV14, the J call TRBJ1-2; D possibly corresponds to TRBD1 (5 bases). V lost 4 bases and J 4 bases, leaving 16 bases between the germline ends. Germline V lookup: CDR1 SGHDN, CDR2 FVKESK. This CDR3 has 15 amino acids. The chain's CDR3 is CASSPGGRNRYGYTF. CDR3 DNA sequence: TGTGCCAGCAGCCCCGGGGGACGGAATCGCTATGGCTACACCTTC.

The chain links TRBV7-9 to TRBJ2-5, with 12 bases identical to TRBD2. Germline loops: CDR1 SEHNR, CDR2 FQNEAQ (reference sequence). The length of the CDR3 is 14 residues. Trimming at V came to 4 bases and at J to 13 bases, leaving 10 bases not matched to a gene. The chain's CDR3 is CASSSRTSGVQVYF. For the CDR3, the DNA is TGTGCCAGCAGCTCCCGGACTAGCGGGGTCCAGGTGTACTTC.

The genes are TRBV7-9 and TRBJ1-2, with 7 bases identical to TRBD1. The CDR3 contains 14 residues. The trim removed 5 bases at V and 6 bases at J, leaving 9 bases unmatched. Germline V lookup: CDR1 SEHNR, CDR2 FQNEAQ (reference sequence). CDR3: CASSRPGTVHGYTF. The DNA for the CDR3 is TGTGCCAGCAGCCGCCCCGGGACAGTCCATGGCTACACCTTC.